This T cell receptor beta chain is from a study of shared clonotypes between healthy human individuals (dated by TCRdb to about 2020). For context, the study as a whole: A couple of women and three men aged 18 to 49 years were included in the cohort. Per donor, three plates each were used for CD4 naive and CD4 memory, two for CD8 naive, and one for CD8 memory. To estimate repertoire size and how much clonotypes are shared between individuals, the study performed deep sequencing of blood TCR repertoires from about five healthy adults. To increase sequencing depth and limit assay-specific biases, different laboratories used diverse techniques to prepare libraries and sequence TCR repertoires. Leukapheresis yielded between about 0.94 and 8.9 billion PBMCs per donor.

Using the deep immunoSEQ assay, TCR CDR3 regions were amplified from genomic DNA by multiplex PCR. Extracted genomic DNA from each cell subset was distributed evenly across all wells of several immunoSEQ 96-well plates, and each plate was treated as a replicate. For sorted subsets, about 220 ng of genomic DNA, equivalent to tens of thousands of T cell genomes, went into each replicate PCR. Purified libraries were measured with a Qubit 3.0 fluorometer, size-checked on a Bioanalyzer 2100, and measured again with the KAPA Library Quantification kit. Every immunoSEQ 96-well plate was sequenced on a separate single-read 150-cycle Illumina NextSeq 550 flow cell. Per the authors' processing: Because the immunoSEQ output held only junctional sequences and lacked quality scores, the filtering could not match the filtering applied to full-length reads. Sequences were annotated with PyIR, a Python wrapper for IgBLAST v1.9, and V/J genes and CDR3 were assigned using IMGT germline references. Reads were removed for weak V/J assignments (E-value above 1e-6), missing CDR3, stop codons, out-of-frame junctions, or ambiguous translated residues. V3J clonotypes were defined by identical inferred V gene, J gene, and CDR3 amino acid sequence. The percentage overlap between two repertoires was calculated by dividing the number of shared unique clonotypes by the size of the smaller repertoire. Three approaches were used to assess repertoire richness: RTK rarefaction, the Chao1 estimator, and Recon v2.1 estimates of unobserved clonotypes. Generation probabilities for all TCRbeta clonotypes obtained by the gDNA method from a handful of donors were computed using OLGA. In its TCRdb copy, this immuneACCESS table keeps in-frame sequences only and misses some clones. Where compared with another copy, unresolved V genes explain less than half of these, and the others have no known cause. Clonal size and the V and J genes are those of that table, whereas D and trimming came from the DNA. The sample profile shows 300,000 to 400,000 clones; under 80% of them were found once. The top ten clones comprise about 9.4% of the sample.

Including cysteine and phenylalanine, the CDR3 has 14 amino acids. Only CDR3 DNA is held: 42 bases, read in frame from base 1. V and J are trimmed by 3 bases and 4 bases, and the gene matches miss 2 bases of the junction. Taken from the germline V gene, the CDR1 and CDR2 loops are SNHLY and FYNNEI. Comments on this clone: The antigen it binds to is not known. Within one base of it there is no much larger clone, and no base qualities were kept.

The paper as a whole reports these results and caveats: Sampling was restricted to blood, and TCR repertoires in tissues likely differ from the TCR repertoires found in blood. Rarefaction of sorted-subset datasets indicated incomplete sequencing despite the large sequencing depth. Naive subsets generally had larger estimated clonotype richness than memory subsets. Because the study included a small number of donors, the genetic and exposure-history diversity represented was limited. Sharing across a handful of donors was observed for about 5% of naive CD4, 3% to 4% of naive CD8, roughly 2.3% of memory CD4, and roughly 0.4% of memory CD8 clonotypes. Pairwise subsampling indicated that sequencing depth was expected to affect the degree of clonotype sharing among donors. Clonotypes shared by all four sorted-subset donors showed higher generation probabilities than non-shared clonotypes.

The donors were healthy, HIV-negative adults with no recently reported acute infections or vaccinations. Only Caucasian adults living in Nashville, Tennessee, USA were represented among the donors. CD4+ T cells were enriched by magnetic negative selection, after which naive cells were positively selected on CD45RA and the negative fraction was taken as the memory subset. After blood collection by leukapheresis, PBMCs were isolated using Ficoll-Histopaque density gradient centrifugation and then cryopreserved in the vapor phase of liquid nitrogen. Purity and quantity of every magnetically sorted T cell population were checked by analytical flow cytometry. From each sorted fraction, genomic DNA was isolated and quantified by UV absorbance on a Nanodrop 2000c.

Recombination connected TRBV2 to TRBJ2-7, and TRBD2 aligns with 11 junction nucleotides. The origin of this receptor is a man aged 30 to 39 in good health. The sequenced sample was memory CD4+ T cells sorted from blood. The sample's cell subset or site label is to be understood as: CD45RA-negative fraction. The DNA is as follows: TGTGCCAGCAGTGAGGGGACTAGCGGTTACGAGCAGTACTTC. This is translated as CASSEGTSGYEQYF.